What follows describes a single T cell receptor (beta chain). TCRdb's copy holds only in-frame clones and misses some; the assay was immunoSEQ multiplex PCR. The sample yields about 320,000 clones, more than 70% seen once. This sample is drawn from a study of blood T cell repertoires in COVID-19. The CDR3 spans 16 residues. The germline CDR1 and CDR2 sequences are SNHLY and FYNNEI. V gave up 2 bases and J gave up 8 bases; unmatched junction bases: 11. This clonotype was obtained from a man aged 18-30 years who had recovered from COVID-19. Sequences were obtained from peripheral blood. The chain employs TRBV2 and TRBJ1-4, with 7 bases aligning to TRBD1. The CDR3, as DNA: TGTGCCAGCAGTGAACACACAGGGGTCATGGGGGAAAAACTGTTTTTT. Protein sequence: CASSEHTGVMGEKLFF.